These T cell receptor beta chains were read from a single sample in a study of T cells after yellow fever vaccination. TCRdb redid the calling of the 5' RACE reads with MiXCR, one entry per CDR3 protein. The sample gives over 150,000 distinct CDR3 sequences, around 7% of which show up once; more than 2% is in the top ten. Specimen: CD4+ T cells sorted from PBMCs, collected roughly 5 days after the first yellow fever vaccination. The receptor source for this set is a man aged 18 to 30 who received the YFV17D yellow fever vaccine. Each CDR3 is given with its conserved first and last residue. Each record gives: J gene, V gene, clone size, D gene, CDR3 protein. The D gene is left open where the match is weak. Clone size, where shown, is once, few, many, or a class for clones that have expanded.

TRBJ2-5,TRBV12-3/TRBV12-4,many,TRBD2,CASSYGGGQETQYF
TRBJ2-2,TRBV20-1,many,TRBD1,CSADLNRGSGELFF
TRBJ1-4,TRBV4-1,NA,NA,CASSQLLTHEEKLFF
TRBJ1-2,TRBV4-2,few,TRBD1,CASSQEYRGSDYGYTF
TRBJ2-2,TRBV29-1,many,NA,CSVVRNTGELFF
TRBJ1-6,TRBV27,many,TRBD1,CATGTGENSPLHF
TRBJ1-2,TRBV5-1,many,TRBD1,CASSRDRDGYTF
TRBJ2-3,TRBV24-1,many,NA,CATSERDTQYF
TRBJ2-1,TRBV3-1,NA,NA,CASSPSGALVVQFF
TRBJ1-1,TRBV29-1,many,NA,CSVGSGDAFF
TRBJ1-2,TRBV27,many,NA,CASTPRAAHYGYTF
TRBJ2-6,TRBV29-1,NA,TRBD2,CSVAAGSGANVLTF
TRBJ1-4,TRBV12-3/TRBV12-4,many,TRBD1,CASRTTGTGRFEKLFF
TRBJ2-2,TRBV5-1,many,NA,CASSPPTYTGELFF
TRBJ1-4,TRBV4-1,few,NA,CASSQGSVNEKLFF
TRBJ1-1,TRBV5-4,NA,NA,CASSSPSGTNEAFF
TRBJ1-1,TRBV5-1,many,NA,CASSLLGAGVAEAFF
TRBJ1-4,TRBV12-3/TRBV12-4,few,NA,CASSGQGRLFF
TRBJ2-1,TRBV20-1,many,NA,CSARDGTLSSYNEQFF
TRBJ2-3,TRBV11-2,NA,NA,CASSISGSPDTQYF
TRBJ1-1,TRBV7-8,NA,TRBD1,CASSSTGYTEAFF
TRBJ2-3,TRBV7-3,NA,TRBD2,CASSSQGTSGGIGDTQYF
TRBJ2-3,TRBV7-2,few,NA,CASSPASTDTQYF
TRBJ2-2,TRBV7-3,many,NA,CASSLGFANTGELFF
TRBJ2-1,TRBV5-6,many,TRBD1,CASSLDRGHEQFF
TRBJ2-5,TRBV4-3,many,TRBD2,CASSRERVASGEGETQYF
TRBJ2-7,TRBV12-3/TRBV12-4,many,NA,CASGRQFYEQYF
TRBJ1-2,TRBV12-5,NA,TRBD1,CASGPLLTRFSGTDYYGYTF
TRBJ1-1,TRBV20-1,many,TRBD1,CSARTGSVVAEAFF
TRBJ1-2,TRBV5-1,NA,TRBD1,CASSWDRYGYTF
TRBJ2-5,TRBV10-1,NA,NA,CASSGQNQETQYF
TRBJ2-3,TRBV5-4,few,TRBD2,CASSLRLAGATDTQYF
TRBJ2-3,TRBV6-2/TRBV6-3,many,NA,CASSPASLTDTQYF
TRBJ1-6,TRBV7-2,many,NA,CASSFVRAGDLYNSPLHF
TRBJ2-7,TRBV4-2,many,NA,CASSPEGVPYEQYF
TRBJ2-7,TRBV7-2,NA,TRBD2,CASTSGTRVYEQYF